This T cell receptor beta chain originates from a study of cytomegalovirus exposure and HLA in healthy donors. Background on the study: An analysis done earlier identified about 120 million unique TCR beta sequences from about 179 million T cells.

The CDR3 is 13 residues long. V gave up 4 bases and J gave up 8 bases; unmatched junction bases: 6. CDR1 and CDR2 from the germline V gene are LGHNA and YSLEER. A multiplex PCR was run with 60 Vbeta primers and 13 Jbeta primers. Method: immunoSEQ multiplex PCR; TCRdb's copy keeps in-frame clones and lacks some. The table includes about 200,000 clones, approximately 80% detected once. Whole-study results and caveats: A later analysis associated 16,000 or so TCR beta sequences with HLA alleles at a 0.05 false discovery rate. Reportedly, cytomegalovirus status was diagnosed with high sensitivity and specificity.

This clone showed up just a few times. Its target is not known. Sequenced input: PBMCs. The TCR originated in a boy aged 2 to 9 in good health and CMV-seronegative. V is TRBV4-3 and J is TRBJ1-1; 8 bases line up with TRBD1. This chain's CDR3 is CASSRLTGEEAFF. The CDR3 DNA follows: TGCGCCAGCAGCCGCCTGACAGGGGAGGAAGCTTTCTTT.